This T cell receptor (beta chain) appears in the sequencing data of a study of shared clonotypes between healthy human individuals. The repertoire was sequenced with immunoSEQ multiplex PCR; TCRdb's copy has only in-frame clones and lacks some. Among some 530,000 clones listed, over 75% were seen once. The germline V gene encodes CDR1 MDHEN and CDR2 SYDVKM. The CDR3 runs 17 residues. V usage is TRBV28 and J usage is TRBJ2-5; 10 bases agree with TRBD2. TRBJ2-7 matches the DNA end more closely, so the J call is doubtful. This receptor was identified in a woman in her forties in good health. Some clones in this sample may be carry-over from other donors' samples. The sequenced sample consisted of PBMCs. As DNA, the CDR3 is TGTGCCAGCAGTCCAAGACAAGGACTAGCGGTCACCTACGAGCAGTACTTC. Translation gives CASSPRQGLAVTYEQYF.